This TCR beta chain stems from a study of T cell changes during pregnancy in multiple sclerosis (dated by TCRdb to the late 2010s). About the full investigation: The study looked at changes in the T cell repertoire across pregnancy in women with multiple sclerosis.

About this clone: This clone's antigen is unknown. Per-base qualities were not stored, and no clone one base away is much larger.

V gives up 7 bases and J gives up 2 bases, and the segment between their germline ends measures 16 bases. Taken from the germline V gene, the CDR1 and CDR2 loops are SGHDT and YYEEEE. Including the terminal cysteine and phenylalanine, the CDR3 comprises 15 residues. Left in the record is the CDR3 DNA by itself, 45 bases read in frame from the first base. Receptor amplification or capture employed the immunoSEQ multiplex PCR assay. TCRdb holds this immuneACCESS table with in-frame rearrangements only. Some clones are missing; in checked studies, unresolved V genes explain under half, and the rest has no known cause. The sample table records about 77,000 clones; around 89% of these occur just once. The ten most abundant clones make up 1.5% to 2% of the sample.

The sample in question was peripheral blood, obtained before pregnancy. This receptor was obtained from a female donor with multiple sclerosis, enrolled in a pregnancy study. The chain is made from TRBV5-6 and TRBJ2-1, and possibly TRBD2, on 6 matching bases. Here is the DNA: TGTGCCAGCCCCTCCGGGGGAGATCCCTACAATGAGCAGTTCTTC. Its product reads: CASPSGGDPYNEQFF.